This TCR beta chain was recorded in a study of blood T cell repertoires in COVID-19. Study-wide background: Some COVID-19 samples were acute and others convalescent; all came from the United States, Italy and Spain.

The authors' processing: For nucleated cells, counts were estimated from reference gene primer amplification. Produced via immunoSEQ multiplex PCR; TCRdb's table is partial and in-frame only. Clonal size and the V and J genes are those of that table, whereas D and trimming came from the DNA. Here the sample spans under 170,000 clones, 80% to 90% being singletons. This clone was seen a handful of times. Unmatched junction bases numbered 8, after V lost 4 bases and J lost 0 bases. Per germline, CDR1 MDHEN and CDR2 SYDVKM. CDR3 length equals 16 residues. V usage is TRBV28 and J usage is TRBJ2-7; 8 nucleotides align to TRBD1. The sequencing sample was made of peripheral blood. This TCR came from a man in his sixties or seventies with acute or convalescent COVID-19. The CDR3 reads CASSSPGTGRSYEQYF. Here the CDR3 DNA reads TGTGCCAGCAGTTCCCCGGGGACAGGCCGCTCCTACGAGCAGTACTTC.